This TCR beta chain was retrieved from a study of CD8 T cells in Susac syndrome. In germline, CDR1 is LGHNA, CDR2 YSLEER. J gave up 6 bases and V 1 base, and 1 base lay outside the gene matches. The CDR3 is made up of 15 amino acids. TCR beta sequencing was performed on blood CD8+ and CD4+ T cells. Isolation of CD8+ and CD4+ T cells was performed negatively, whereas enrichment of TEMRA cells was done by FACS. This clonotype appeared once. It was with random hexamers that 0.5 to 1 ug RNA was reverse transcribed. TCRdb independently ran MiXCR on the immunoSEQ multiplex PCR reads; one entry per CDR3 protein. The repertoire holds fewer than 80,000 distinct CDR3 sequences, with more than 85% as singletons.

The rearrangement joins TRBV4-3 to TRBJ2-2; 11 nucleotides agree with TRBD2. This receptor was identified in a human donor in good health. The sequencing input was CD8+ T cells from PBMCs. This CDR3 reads CASSQATSGAGELFF. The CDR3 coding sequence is TGCGCCAGCAGCCAAGCGACTAGCGGGGCCGGGGAGCTGTTTTTT.